This T cell receptor beta chain was profiled in a study of PD-L1 blockade in urothelial cancer. Regarding time point: pretreatment peripheral blood. The CDR3 extends over 12 amino acids. Losses at the gene ends were 5 bases for V and 4 bases for J; bases not matched to a gene: 4. Germline V gene lookup returns CDR1 GTSNPN and CDR2 SVGIG (reference sequence). The data were produced by immunoSEQ multiplex PCR, yet TCRdb's version contains in-frame clones alone and is incomplete. The sample includes roughly 43,000 clones, 80% seen only once; the top ten take around 15%. The genes are TRBV30 and TRBJ1-2, with 7 bases that match TRBD1. This receptor was taken from a man aged 55 to 69 with urothelial cancer. The sequencing here drew on PBMCs, taken around atezolizumab (anti-PD-L1) treatment. CDR3 sequence: CAWDRARYGYTF. In DNA, the CDR3 is TGTGCCTGGGACAGGGCCCGCTATGGCTACACCTTC.